These 11 T cell receptor beta chains came from one sample sequenced in a study of CD8 T cells in ankylosing spondylitis. TCRdb re-called the 5' RACE reads through MiXCR, storing one row per CDR3 protein. The sample has 100,000 to 150,000 distinct CDR3 sequences; 7% are singletons. The specimen sequenced was blood, either unsorted or a sorted T cell fraction (not recorded which). All receptors come from a male donor with ankylosing spondylitis or in good health (not recorded which).

This clonotype was seen many times. This sequence joins TRBV29-1 and TRBJ2-5; possibly TRBD1 for D (5 bases). The CDR3 spans 15 residues. V was trimmed by 3 bases and J by 2 bases, leaving 16 bases between them. The germline gives CDR1 SQVTM, CDR2 ANQGSEA. CDR3: CSVDRVVRNQETQYF. CDR3 bases: TGCAGCGTTGACAGGGTTGTCAGGAATCAAGAGACCCAGTACTTC.

This clonotype has only a few counts. The chain links TRBV27 to TRBJ1-4; D is ambiguous. The V end lost 2 bases, the J end lost 7 bases, and 17 bases lay between the germline ends. CDR1 and CDR2 (germline): MNHEY, SMNVEV (reference sequence). The CDR3 is made up of 16 amino acids. This chain's CDR3 is CASSLNYGYTPEKLFF. The CDR3 bases are TGTGCCAGCAGTTTAAACTACGGGTATACTCCTGAAAAACTGTTTTTT.

This clonotype was recorded at least ten times. The V gene is TRBV7-9, the J gene TRBJ2-7, with D maybe TRBD1 (6 bases). Deletions cut 1 base from V and 0 bases from J, with 13 bases between. Germline lookup yields CDR1 SEHNR and CDR2 FQNEAQ (reference sequence). The CDR3 has 16 residues. CDR3 coding DNA: TGTGCCAGCAGCTTAGTTCCCACAGGGAGCTCCTACGAGCAGTACTTC. This gives the protein CASSLVPTGSSYEQYF. The whole variable domain, remainder taken from reference TRBV7-9 and TRBJ2-7, is DTGVSQNPRHKITKRGQNVTFRCDPISEHNRLYWYRQTLGQGPEFLTYFQNEAQLEKSRLLSDRFSAERPKGSFSTLEIQRTEQGDSAMYLCASSLVPTGSSYEQYFGPGTRLTVT.

In this sample, this clonotype turned up many times. V gene TRBV6-5 combines with J gene TRBJ1-3; D is ambiguous. The CDR3 is 17 residues long. V gave up 1 base and J gave up 0 bases, with 13 bases separating them. Looked up from germline, CDR1 is MNHEY and CDR2 is SVGAGI. DNA for the CDR3: TGTGCCAGCAGTTACTTTTCCGACGGGTACTCTGGAAACACCATATATTTT. It codes for CASSYFSDGYSGNTIYF.

In this sample, this clonotype turned up many times. V is TRBV14 and J is TRBJ2-1; D unresolved. The V end lost 4 bases, the J end lost 3 bases, and 10 bases lay between the germline ends. Per germline, CDR1 SGHDN and CDR2 FVKESK. There are 14 residues in the CDR3. CDR3 nucleotides: TGTGCCAGCAGCCCCCCCGCGGTCTACAATGAGCAGTTCTTC. Encoded protein: CASSPPAVYNEQFF.

This clonotype was counted ten times or more. The chain recombines TRBV7-9 with TRBJ1-5; 10 bases are a match to TRBD1. This CDR3 has 14 residues. V shed 3 bases and J 7 bases; nucleotides not matched to a gene: 3. CDR1 and CDR2 from the germline V gene are SEHNR and FQNEAQ (reference sequence). In nucleotides, the CDR3 is TGTGCCAGCAGCTTGGGACAGGGGAACCAGCCCCAGCATTTT. Translated: CASSLGQGNQPQHF.

This clonotype was seen at least ten times. The chain has TRBV20-1 and TRBJ1-1, with 7 bases that match TRBD1. The germline V gene encodes CDR1 DFQATT and CDR2 SNEGSKA (reference sequence). Trimming at V came to 1 base and at J to 11 bases, leaving 10 bases not matched to a gene. The length of the CDR3 is 13 residues. CDR3: CSARGGQSLGAFF. As DNA, the CDR3 is TGCAGTGCTAGAGGGGGACAGTCCCTCGGGGCTTTCTTT.

The chain links TRBV3-1 to TRBJ1-5, with unresolved D. CDR1 is LGHDT and CDR2 is YNNKEL in the germline V gene (reference sequence). V shed 3 bases and J shed 9 bases, with 12 bases lying between them. CDR3 length: 13 residues. The CDR3 protein is CASSQEVQWPQHF. The CDR3 nucleotides are TGTGCCAGCAGCCAGGAGGTCCAATGGCCCCAGCATTTT.

The V call is TRBV18, the J call TRBJ2-2, with TRBD1 matching over 9 bases. V was pared by 5 bases and J by 6 bases, with 13 bases of the junction left unmatched. The length of the CDR3 is 17 residues. Per the germline V gene, CDR1 is KGHSH and CDR2 is LQKENI. CDR3: CASSTIGQGLGAGELFF. The CDR3 DNA reads as TGTGCCAGCTCAACCATAGGACAGGGGCTCGGAGCCGGGGAGCTGTTTTTT.

This clonotype was recorded many times. J is TRBJ2-7 and V is TRBV12-3 or TRBV12-4; D is unresolved. This CDR3 has 13 residues. V lost 6 bases, J lost 4 bases, and 13 bases lay in between. CDR3: CASSTRRIYEQYF. In DNA form, the CDR3 reads TGTGCCAGCAGCACCCGACGGATATACGAGCAGTACTTC.

This clonotype occurred many times. Germline and junction disagree at one end, which may indicate a read error. The chain recombines TRBV19 with TRBJ1-1; 9 positions match TRBD1. The CDR3 consists of 14 residues. Germline values: CDR1 LNHDA, CDR2 SQIVND (reference sequence). CDR3 loop: CASSGQGWNAEAFF. CDR3 nucleotide sequence: TGTGCCAGTAGTGGACAGGGGTGGAACGCTGAAGCTTTCTTT.